This T cell receptor (beta chain) originates from a study of shared clonotypes between healthy human individuals (TCRdb year 2020). With respect to the entire study: Two women and three men aged 18 to 49 years were included in the cohort. For each donor, CD4 naive and CD4 memory were each given three plates, CD8 naive was given two plates, and CD8 memory was given one plate. Blood TCR repertoires of several healthy adults were deeply sequenced to estimate repertoire size and the extent of clonotype sharing between individuals. To increase sequencing depth and limit assay-specific biases, TCR repertoire library preparation and sequencing were carried out by different laboratories using diverse techniques. Between about 0.94 and 8.9 billion PBMCs per donor were obtained by leukapheresis. Overall study outcomes, separate from this receptor: Larger estimated clonotype richness was generally found for naive subsets than for memory subsets. Even with the large sequencing depth, rarefaction of the sorted-subset datasets indicated that sequencing was incomplete. Based on pairwise subsampling, the degree of clonotype sharing among donors was expected to be affected by sequencing depth. Higher generation probabilities were observed for clonotypes shared by all four sorted-subset donors than for non-shared clonotypes. Sharing across a few donors was observed for approximately 5% of naive CD4, about 4% of naive CD8, 2% to 2.5% of memory CD4, and about 0.38% of memory CD8 clonotypes. Only blood was sampled, and tissue TCR repertoires likely differ from those in blood. The genetic and exposure-history diversity represented was limited by the small number of donors.

CD8 naive samples were obtained by positive selection for CCR7 among CD45RO-negative cells, yielding a CD45RA+CCR7+ population from which TemRA cells were excluded. Donors were healthy HIV-negative adults with no recently reported acute infections or vaccinations. All donors were Caucasian adults living in Nashville, Tennessee, USA. Blood was collected by leukapheresis, and PBMCs were isolated by Ficoll-Histopaque density gradient centrifugation and then cryopreserved in liquid nitrogen vapor phase. Purity and quantity of every magnetically sorted T cell population were checked by analytical flow cytometry. Genomic DNA was isolated from every sorted fraction and measured by UV absorbance on a Nanodrop 2000c. V gives up 6 bases and J gives up 1 base, and the segment between their germline ends measures 9 bases. Sequences MNHEY (CDR1) and SMNVEV (CDR2) are obtained from the germline V gene (reference sequence). The CDR3 starts with the cysteine, ends with the phenylalanine, and has 13 residues. Of all the DNA, just the CDR3 is kept, 39 bases in frame from base 1.

This clone was observed a single time. Which antigen it targets is not known. No qualities accompany the bases; no much larger clone lies one base away. TCR CDR3 regions were amplified from genomic DNA by multiplex PCR using the deep immunoSEQ assay. Extracted genomic DNA from each cell subset was distributed evenly across all wells of several immunoSEQ 96-well plates, and each plate was treated as a replicate. For sorted subsets, about 200 ng genomic DNA, equal to about 30,000 T cell genomes, was loaded into each replicate PCR. The purified libraries were quantified using a Qubit 3.0 fluorometer, sized with a Bioanalyzer 2100, and then quantified again using the KAPA Library Quantification kit. A separate single-read 150-cycle Illumina NextSeq 550 flow cell was used to sequence each immunoSEQ 96-well plate. The source study handled its data this way. Because the immunoSEQ output included only junctional sequences and no quality scores, the filtering could not be the same as the filtering used for full-length reads. Sequences were annotated with PyIR, a Python wrapper for IgBLAST v1.9, using IMGT germline references to assign V/J genes and CDR3. Reads were filtered out if the reads had weak V/J assignments (E-value above 1e-6), no CDR3, stop codons, out-of-frame junctions, or ambiguous translated residues. A V3J clonotype was defined by an identical inferred V gene, J gene, and CDR3 amino acid sequence. To compute the percentage overlap between repertoires, the number of shared unique clonotypes was divided by the size of the smaller repertoire. Richness of each repertoire was evaluated using RTK rarefaction, the Chao1 estimator, and Recon v2.1 estimates of unobserved clonotypes. Generation probabilities for all TCRbeta clonotypes obtained by the gDNA method from a handful of donors were computed using OLGA. Here the immuneACCESS table is served through TCRdb, limited to in-frame sequences with V and J called. Missing clones are a known gap in these copies; in checked studies unresolved V genes cover under half, and the rest lacks a known reason. Clonal size and the V and J genes are those of that table, whereas D and trimming came from the DNA. Counted in this sample were 550,000 to 650,000 clones; about 95% of them appeared once. The top ten clones comprise less than 0.13% of the sample.

The sequence is built from TRBV27 and TRBJ1-1; no D gene call is confident. Input material: naive CD8+ T cells sorted from blood. The cell subset or site label, read with the paper, signifies: CD45RA+CCR7+. The clonotype was recovered from a woman under 40 in good health. The DNA sequence is given as TGTGCCAGCAGCCAGCCATCGAACACTGAAGCTTTCTTT. This is translated as CASSQPSNTEAFF.